The 9 T cell receptor beta chains in this list originate from one sample, sequenced in a study of OX40 agonist ivuxolimab in advanced cancers. Preparation of the library involved the immunoSEQ multiplex PCR assay. TCRdb mirrors the immuneACCESS table, restricted to in-frame sequences. Some clones are absent from its copies; in checked studies, under half trace to an unresolved V gene, and the reason for the others is unknown. The sample has tens of thousands of clones on record, roughly 80% of them singletons. Clones ranked in the top ten supply 3.5% to 4% of the sample. The sequenced sample was CD4+ or CD8+ T cells sorted from blood, obtained in a trial of the OX40 agonist ivuxolimab. The receptors were sampled from an adult with an advanced solid tumor such as melanoma, head and neck, liver or kidney cancer.

The CDR3 DNA reads TGTGCCAGCTCATGGCAGGCACAAGAGACCCAGTACTTC. Residues: CASSWQAQETQYF. The chain joins TRBV18 to TRBJ2-5, with D unclear. CDR1 is KGHSH and CDR2 is LQKENI in the germline V gene. The CDR3 is 13 residues long. V was shortened by 5 bases and J by 2 bases, with 9 bases between the two germline ends.

The chain recombines TRBV9 with TRBJ2-1, with D unresolved. Trimming cost V 0 bases and J 9 bases, with 10 bases left between them. The CDR3 runs to 13 residues. Germline values: CDR1 SGDLS, CDR2 YYNGEE. The CDR3 region has the DNA TGTGCCAGCAGCGTAGTCGTTGGGCCTGAGCAGTTCTTC. Protein sequence: CASSVVVGPEQFF.

The chain employs TRBV10-2 and TRBJ1-3; D gene unclear. The V gene lost 3 bases and the J gene lost 4 bases, with 7 bases spanning the gap. This CDR3 has 13 amino acids. The germline CDR1 and CDR2 sequences are WSHSY and SAAADI. CDR3 residues: CASSDFAGNTIYF. In DNA, the CDR3 is TGCGCCAGCAGTGACTTTGCCGGAAACACCATATATTTT.

The rearrangement uses TRBV5-1 and TRBJ1-3, with no clear D. The germline V gene encodes CDR1 SGHRS and CDR2 YFSETQ. CDR3 length: 14 residues. The germline V and J ends were trimmed by 0 bases and 1 base, with 5 bases remaining between them. Here the CDR3 reads CASSLDSSGNTIYF. The CDR3 bases are TGCGCCAGCAGCTTGGACAGTTCTGGAAACACCATATATTTT.

The chain links TRBV7-9 to TRBJ2-7; 9 positions match TRBD1. Germline assignment: CDR1 SEHNR and CDR2 FQNEAQ (reference sequence). V gave up 5 bases and J gave up 3 bases; unmatched junction bases: 8. The CDR3 totals 15 residues. The CDR3 here is CASSPAGQGYYEQYF. CDR3 nucleotides: TGTGCCAGCAGCCCAGCGGGACAGGGATACTACGAGCAGTACTTC. Drawing the rest from reference TRBV7-9 and TRBJ2-7, the complete variable domain is DTGVSQNPRHKITKRGQNVTFRCDPISEHNRLYWYRQTLGQGPEFLTYFQNEAQLEKSRLLSDRFSAERPKGSFSTLEIQRTEQGDSAMYLCASSPAGQGYYEQYFGPGTRLTVT.

The CDR3 DNA follows: TGTGCCAGCAGCTTAAGCCCGGGGGAAACCGGGGAGCTGTTTTTT. It translates to CASSLSPGETGELFF. The genes are TRBV7-9 and TRBJ2-2; tentative D call: TRBD2 (6 bases). V lost 2 bases to trimming and J lost 5 bases, with 12 bases between them. CDR1 SEHNR and CDR2 FQNEAQ come from the germline V gene (reference sequence). This CDR3 contains 15 residues.

The rearrangement uses TRBV5-4 and TRBJ2-3; D may correspond to TRBD1 or TRBD2 (5 bases each). The ends were cut back, 0 bases at V and 1 base at J, with 9 bases in the middle. The CDR3 is 15 residues long. Germline CDR1 SGHNT, CDR2 YYREEE (reference sequence). The CDR3 loop reads CASSLGGTGTDTQYF. As DNA, the CDR3 is TGTGCCAGCAGCTTGGGGGGGACCGGCACAGATACGCAGTATTTT.

A few counts support this clone. The chain couples TRBV30 to TRBJ1-5; D gene unclear. The V end was cut by 2 bases, the J end by 3 bases, with 8 bases between. Per the germline V gene, CDR1 is GTSNPN and CDR2 is SVGIG (reference sequence). The CDR3 is made up of 13 amino acids. Written as DNA, the CDR3 is TGTGCCTGGAGTACGAGGTCCAATCAGCCCCAGCATTTT. Amino acid sequence: CAWSTRSNQPQHF.

V gene TRBV7-3 combines with J gene TRBJ1-2, with 10 bases lining up with TRBD1. V lost 4 bases to trimming and J lost 5 bases; unmatched junction nucleotides: 4. CDR1 SGHTA and CDR2 FQGTGA come from the germline V gene. The CDR3 extends over 14 amino acids. Here the CDR3 reads CASSSGQGEYGYTF. The CDR3 DNA follows: TGTGCCAGCAGCTCCGGACAGGGGGAGTATGGCTACACCTTC.